These 11 T cell receptor beta chains were sequenced from one sample in a study of blood T cell repertoires in COVID-19. Assay: immunoSEQ multiplex PCR; the TCRdb copy retains only in-frame clones and omits some. The table shows some 330,000 clones, with over 75% occurring only once. Material: PBMCs or T cells enriched from blood (not recorded which). The receptor source for this set is a man between 25 and 39 years old who had recovered from COVID-19.

The chain combines TRBV5-1 with TRBJ2-3; possible D gene TRBD2, 5 bases. The CDR3 totals 14 residues. Trimming took off 4 bases at V and 5 bases at J, with 14 bases between the two ends. Germline V CDR1 and CDR2: SGHRS, YFSETQ. CDR3 loop: CASSEDSVGDTQYF. CDR3 DNA: TGCGCCAGCAGCGAGGACTCGGTTGGAGATACGCAGTATTTT. Combining the CDR3 with reference TRBV5-1 and TRBJ2-3 gives the whole variable domain KAGVTQTPRYLIKTRGQQVTLSCSPISGHRSVSWYQQTPGQGLQFLFEYFSETQRNKGNFPGRFSGRQFSNSRSEMNVSTLELGDSALYLCASSEDSVGDTQYFGPGTRLTVL.

The genes are TRBV4-1 and TRBJ1-6, with a tentative D call TRBD1 (5 bases). CDR1 is MGHRA and CDR2 is YSYEKL in the germline V gene. There are 17 residues in the CDR3. The V end lost 0 bases, the J end lost 0 bases, and 9 bases lay between the germline ends. The CDR3 loop reads CASSQDITGSYNSPLHF. For the CDR3, the DNA is TGCGCCAGCAGCCAAGATATAACAGGCTCCTATAATTCACCCCTCCACTTT.

The chain couples TRBV30 to TRBJ1-2; D is unresolved. V lost 4 bases, J lost 6 bases, and 12 bases lay in between. Germline V lookup: CDR1 GTSNPN, CDR2 SVGIG (reference sequence). This CDR3 spans 12 amino acids. The CDR3 sequence: CAWNSILDGYTF. CDR3 in DNA: TGTGCCTGGAACAGCATTTTGGATGGCTACACCTTC.

The V and J genes are TRBV5-8 and TRBJ2-3, with 9 bases identical to TRBD2. J was trimmed by 0 bases and V by 4 bases; bases with no gene match: 12. CDR1 is SGHTS and CDR2 is YDEGEE in the germline V gene. This CDR3 contains 18 residues. The CDR3 DNA sequence: TGTGCCAGCAGCCAAGGGGCGGGGGGGCCGTCCAGCACAGATACGCAGTATTTT. Translation gives CASSQGAGGPSSTDTQYF.

The J gene is TRBJ2-5, the V gene TRBV29-1; D perhaps matches TRBD1 (5 bases). The CDR3 length is 14 residues. V lost 4 bases, J lost 4 bases, and 16 bases lay in between. Germline V gene data show CDR1 as SQVTM and CDR2 as ANQGSEA. The CDR3 DNA reads as TGCAGCGTTGGTGGGGCCATGGTCGGAGAGACCCAGTACTTC. It yields the protein CSVGGAMVGETQYF.

This CDR3 is CASSLQLYEQYF. In DNA, the CDR3 is TGTGCCAGCAGCTTACAGTTATACGAGCAGTACTTC. V usage is TRBV5-8 and J usage is TRBJ2-7, with D unclear. V was clipped by 2 bases and J by 4 bases, with 7 bases between them. Germline-derived CDR1 and CDR2 are SGHTS and YDEGEE. The CDR3 is made up of 12 amino acids.

The chain combines TRBV28 with TRBJ2-1; 8 bases agree with TRBD2. The length of the CDR3 is 16 residues. Per germline, CDR1 MDHEN and CDR2 SYDVKM. V trimming: 6 bases; J trimming: 7 bases; junction bases outside the gene matches: 14. The CDR3 DNA is TGTGCCAGCAGCCGCGACGGGGGCGGGGGGAGGAATGAGCAGTTCTTC. Protein: CASSRDGGGGRNEQFF.

The chain has TRBV6-5 and TRBJ2-2; 9 bases map to TRBD1. CDR3 length: 15 amino acids. Germline assignment: CDR1 MNHEY and CDR2 SVGAGI. V trimming: 4 bases; J trimming: 7 bases; junction bases outside the gene matches: 7. The CDR3, as DNA: TGTGCCAGCAGTTCGGACAGGGGTGGATTCGGGGAGCTGTTTTTT. Translated: CASSSDRGGFGELFF.

J is TRBJ2-7 and V is TRBV30; 8 bases align to TRBD1. The germline V gene has CDR1 GTSNPN and CDR2 SVGIG (reference sequence). V lost 5 bases, J lost 4 bases, and 1 base stayed unmatched. The CDR3 is 11 amino acids. The CDR3 sequence is CAWDRGYEQYF. As DNA, the CDR3 is TGTGCCTGGGACAGGGGATACGAGCAGTACTTC.

V and J are TRBV28 and TRBJ2-2; D remains ambiguous. There are 14 residues in the CDR3. V was shortened by 5 bases and J by 7 bases, with 14 bases between the two germline ends. Germline V CDR1 and CDR2: MDHEN, SYDVKM. The CDR3 spells CASSAGFWVGELFF. In DNA, the CDR3 is TGTGCCAGCAGTGCCGGGTTTTGGGTCGGGGAGCTGTTTTTT.

J is TRBJ2-3 and V is TRBV3-1 (or the pseudogene TRBV3-2); D is possibly TRBD1 (5 bases). Trimming pared 0 bases from V and 1 base from J, leaving 11 bases between. This CDR3 has 16 amino acids. Germline V gene lookup returns CDR1 LGHDT and CDR2 YNNKEL (reference sequence). CDR3 nucleotide sequence: TGTGCCAGCAGCCAAGATCCCCCGACAGGCACAGATACGCAGTATTTT. This codes for CASSQDPPTGTDTQYF.